The 4 T cell receptor beta chains given below trace back to one sample, sequenced in a study of regulatory T cells in long-lasting Graves disease (TCRdb year 2021). The receptor library was made with multiplex PCR. The listed sequencing device is Illumina HiSeq 4000. TCR beta libraries were built with iRepertoire HTBI primers and Arm-PCR amplification of CDR3 regions. Through fastp at Q25 and MiXCR, TCRdb rebuilt clones from the public reads, retaining in-frame beta chains. CDR3 protein duplicates are merged, each entry listing the most common genes and DNA. The table for this sample lists hundreds of thousands of distinct CDR3 sequences; around 20% of them were counted only once. The ten biggest clones cover approximately 7.8% of the sample. The time point label on this specimen signifies: persistent/refractory GD, antithyroid drugs over 5 years with positive TRAb. For both TCR sequencing and RNA sequencing, RNA was extracted from PBMCs using TRIzol.

The sample consisted of peripheral blood mononuclear cells (PBMCs), taken when the disease was refractory, from a patient treated with antithyroid drugs. The receptors were gathered from a female donor with Graves disease.

The chain has TRBV9 and TRBJ1-2, with TRBD1 matching 9 bases. Germline V gene lookup returns CDR1 SGDLS and CDR2 YYNGEE. The CDR3 is made up of 16 amino acids. With V trimmed by 3 bases and J by 2 bases, 8 bases remained unmatched. The CDR3 DNA sequence: TGTGCCAGCAGCGGACAGACAGGGGGAAGGAACTATGGCTACACCTTC. Amino acids: CASSGQTGGRNYGYTF.

Ten or more counts support this clonotype. The chain carries TRBV12-3 or TRBV12-4 and TRBJ1-1; possibly TRBD1 for D (5 bases). This CDR3 spans 14 amino acids. V lost 7 bases, J lost 8 bases, and 20 bases lay in between. CDR3 sequence (DNA): TGTGCCAGCACTCGCCATCCGGGCAGGGAAGAAGCTTTCTTT. Encoded protein: CASTRHPGREEAFF.

A word on this clonotype: The junction departs from the called germline gene at one end, perhaps through a read error. The V gene is TRBV3-1, the J gene TRBJ1-6, with D tentatively TRBD1 (5 bases). The CDR3 runs to 17 residues. Germline-derived CDR1 and CDR2 are LGHDT and YNNKEL (reference sequence). This CDR3 is CAGSPRRPGLNNSPLHF. In DNA form, the CDR3 reads TGTGCCGGCAGCCCCCGTAGGCCGGGACTGAATAATTCACCCCTCCACTTT.

This clonotype has just a few counts. The chain has TRBV3-1 and TRBJ1-5; tentatively, D is TRBD1 (6 bases). The V gene's germline CDR1 is LGHDT and CDR2 YNNKEL (reference sequence). CDR3 size: 14 residues. V was cut by 3 bases and J by 6 bases, with 12 bases left in between. CDR3 sequence: CASSQAQGGQPQHF. The CDR3 DNA follows: TGTGCCAGCAGCCAGGCACAGGGCGGTCAGCCCCAGCATTTT.